Listed below are T cell receptor beta chains from one sample, sequenced in a study of blood T cells in healthy people across ages. TCRdb reprocessed the 5' RACE reads via MiXCR and lists one record per CDR3 protein. Counted here are approximately 880,000 distinct CDR3 sequences, under 50% occurring once; the ten biggest clones make up 13%. The sample comprised blood. Every receptor here comes from a man aged 25-45 years in good health. Each CDR3 is given with its conserved first and last residue. Rows may omit the clone size; those that give it use once, few, many or a size class.

j_gene: TRBJ2-7
len: 16
v_gene: TRBV4-1
abundance: NA
CDR3aa: CASSQDSIGTGYEQYF

j_gene: TRBJ2-1
len: 14
v_gene: TRBV9
abundance: few
CDR3aa: CASSSDRGLDEQFF

j_gene: TRBJ2-3
len: 17
v_gene: TRBV7-7
abundance: NA
CDR3aa: CASSLRPASGGADTQYF

j_gene: TRBJ2-3
len: 15
v_gene: TRBV7-2
abundance: few
CDR3aa: CASSLSGTGGDTQYF

j_gene: TRBJ1-2
len: 15
v_gene: TRBV15
abundance: NA
CDR3aa: CATSREGGQDGGYTF

j_gene: TRBJ2-4
len: 15
v_gene: TRBV7-2
abundance: few
CDR3aa: CASSLALKEGNIQYF

j_gene: TRBJ2-3
len: 16
v_gene: TRBV7-9
abundance: NA
CDR3aa: CASSLGMGSSTDTQYF

j_gene: TRBJ1-1
len: 15
v_gene: TRBV9
abundance: NA
CDR3aa: CASSVEGGLHTEAFF

j_gene: TRBJ2-6
len: 18
v_gene: TRBV4-1
abundance: few
CDR3aa: CASSQVTGKESGANVLTF

j_gene: TRBJ2-1
len: 15
v_gene: TRBV10-3
abundance: NA
CDR3aa: CAIRTSGGSQETQFF

j_gene: TRBJ2-1
len: 16
v_gene: TRBV6-4
abundance: NA
CDR3aa: CASSGLAAQSYNEQFF

j_gene: TRBJ1-2
len: 14
v_gene: TRBV12-3/TRBV12-4
abundance: few
CDR3aa: CASSLTGSRYGHTF

j_gene: TRBJ1-2
len: 12
v_gene: TRBV20-1
abundance: few
CDR3aa: CSAKTGFGGYTF

j_gene: TRBJ2-1
len: 15
v_gene: TRBV18
abundance: NA
CDR3aa: CASSRDREPYNEQFF

j_gene: TRBJ1-1
len: 12
v_gene: TRBV3-1
abundance: many
CDR3aa: CASSQSSTEAFF

j_gene: TRBJ2-5
len: 15
v_gene: TRBV7-7
abundance: NA
CDR3aa: CASSLGRGTSSEQYF

j_gene: TRBJ1-1
len: 14
v_gene: TRBV5-4
abundance: NA
CDR3aa: CASSPGLRGTEAFF

j_gene: TRBJ2-5
len: 15
v_gene: TRBV6-6
abundance: NA
CDR3aa: CASSPRRQAYDEQYF

j_gene: TRBJ2-3
len: 16
v_gene: TRBV21-1
abundance: once
CDR3aa: CASSKQGRTSTDTQYF

j_gene: TRBJ1-1
len: 13
v_gene: TRBV29-1
abundance: NA
CDR3aa: CSVEGQLESEAFF

j_gene: TRBJ2-1
len: 14
v_gene: TRBV7-6
abundance: NA
CDR3aa: CASVTSGGINEQFF

j_gene: TRBJ2-3
len: 14
v_gene: TRBV28
abundance: NA
CDR3aa: CASSFVSGTGTQYF

j_gene: TRBJ1-6
len: 16
v_gene: TRBV9
abundance: NA
CDR3aa: CAGSVRWTGKKSPLHF

j_gene: TRBJ2-1
len: 12
v_gene: TRBV6-5
abundance: NA
CDR3aa: CASRRTGGEQFF

j_gene: TRBJ1-2
len: 13
v_gene: TRBV28
abundance: few
CDR3aa: CASSLPGIYGYTF

j_gene: TRBJ2-2
len: 11
v_gene: TRBV18
abundance: many
CDR3aa: CASSPSGELFF